The 9 T cell receptor beta chains presented below share a single source sample, sequenced in a study of cytomegalovirus exposure and HLA in healthy donors. With 60 Vbeta and 13 Jbeta primers, the PCR was carried out. Sequencing was performed with immunoSEQ multiplex PCR; in TCRdb, only in-frame clones are kept and a portion is missing. The sample yields approximately 110,000 clones, around 74% seen once. Sequencing input: PBMCs. These receptors all stem from a man aged 25-45 years in good health and CMV-seropositive.

V is TRBV7-9 and J is TRBJ1-1, with 7 nucleotides matching TRBD1. The CDR3 totals 14 residues. Germline lookup yields CDR1 SEHNR and CDR2 FQNEAQ (reference sequence). V was clipped by 4 bases and J by 6 bases; unmatched bases: 8. CDR3 loop: CASSSSRGVAEAFF. The CDR3 nucleotides read TGTGCCAGCAGCTCCTCCAGGGGGGTCGCTGAAGCTTTCTTT.

This chain connects TRBV6-5 to TRBJ2-5, with 10 bases that match TRBD1. The CDR3 length is 15 residues. The ends lost 4 bases at V and 4 bases at J; junction bases unmatched: 6. Germline CDR1 MNHEY, CDR2 SVGAGI. CDR3 protein: CASSSPGTGVETQYF. CDR3 DNA: TGTGCCAGCAGTTCTCCCGGGACAGGGGTAGAGACCCAGTACTTC.

This clone was observed a handful of times. The chain has TRBV6-5 and TRBJ1-4; no definite D call. Deletions cut 3 bases from V and 14 bases from J, with 19 bases between. CDR1 and CDR2 (germline): MNHEY, SVGAGI. The CDR3 contains 14 residues. CDR3 residues: CASSYERRSGWLFF. The DNA of the CDR3 is TGTGCCAGCAGTTATGAACGGCGCTCGGGGTGGCTGTTTTTT.

This clone has only a few counts. This chain uses TRBV5-1 with TRBJ2-5; 9 positions match TRBD2. After removal of 0 bases from V and 1 base from J, the junction contained 7 bases not matched to a gene. The CDR3 sequence is 17 residues long. The V gene's germline CDR1 is SGHRS and CDR2 YFSETQ. The CDR3 DNA reads TGCGCCAGCAGCTTGGGGCTAGCGGGGCTCCTCCAAGAGACCCAGTACTTC. It translates to CASSLGLAGLLQETQYF.

The rearrangement links TRBV7-9 to TRBJ2-6, with TRBD2 matching 8 bases. The CDR3 has 16 amino acids. V was clipped by 8 bases and J by 4 bases; unmatched bases: 10. The germline V gene has CDR1 SEHNR and CDR2 FQNEAQ (reference sequence). CDR3 sequence (DNA): TGTGCCAGCCTTCGGGGCGGGGGGAACGGGGCCAACGTCCTGACTTTC. Protein sequence: CASLRGGGNGANVLTF.

The CDR3 loop reads CAWSVHPAETQYF. Here the CDR3 DNA reads TGTGCCTGGAGTGTACACCCCGCAGAGACCCAGTACTTC. J is TRBJ2-5 and V is TRBV30; no clear D. With 0 bases removed from V and 4 bases from J, the gap between germline ends came to 9 bases. Germline CDR1 reads GTSNPN; CDR2 reads SVGIG (reference sequence). The CDR3 is 13 residues long.

This clone was counted between two and nine times. V and J are TRBV4-1 and TRBJ1-1, with 8 bases that match TRBD1. This CDR3 is built from 14 residues. J lost 5 bases, V lost 8 bases, and 10 bases had no gene match. CDR1 MGHRA and CDR2 YSYEKL come from the germline V gene. The CDR3 nucleotides are TGCGCCAGCCGCGGGACAGGCGGAGGGACTGAAGCTTTCTTT. This translates into CASRGTGGGTEAFF.

The chain carries TRBV2 and TRBJ1-6, with D perhaps TRBD1 (5 bases). The V gene lost 8 bases and the J gene lost 5 bases, with 13 bases spanning the gap. CDR1 and CDR2 (germline): SNHLY, FYNNEI. This CDR3 contains 14 residues. The CDR3 loop is CASGGTQHNSPLHF. The CDR3, as DNA: TGTGCCAGCGGGGGGACGCAACATAATTCACCCCTCCACTTT. Together with reference TRBV2 and TRBJ1-6, the CDR3 gives the full variable domain: EPEVTQTPSHQVTQMGQEVILRCVPISNHLYFYWYRQILGQKVEFLVSFYNNEISEKSEIFDDQFSVERPDGSNFTLKIRSTKLEDSAMYFCASGGTQHNSPLHFGNGTRLTVT.

This clone rates as medium-sized. In the same sample, other DNA sequences code for this CDR3. The V call is TRBV2, the J call TRBJ2-3; D is ambiguous. The CDR3 contains 12 residues. V shed 4 bases and J shed 3 bases, with 5 bases lying between them. Germline assignment: CDR1 SNHLY and CDR2 FYNNEI. The CDR3 coding sequence is TGTGCCAGCAGTGTCGAGACAGATACGCAGTATTTT. As protein: CASSVETDTQYF.